This TCR beta chain was profiled in a study of shared clonotypes between healthy human individuals. Terminally differentiated effector memory CD45RA+ cells were excluded from the naive CD8 cells, which were CD45RO-negative and positively selected for CCR7. All the donors were Caucasian adults who lived in Nashville, Tennessee. CDR1 and CDR2 (germline): GTSNPN, SVGIG (reference sequence). Trimming stripped 1 base from V and 4 bases from J, with 13 bases between. The CDR3 is 14 amino acids. Over several immunoSEQ plates, each subset's genomic DNA was distributed in even portions. Per sorted-subset replicate PCR, input was approximately 180 ng DNA, representing roughly 28,000 T cell genomes. Profiled with immunoSEQ multiplex PCR; TCRdb holds only in-frame clones, not every one. The table has some 580,000 clones, 95% to 98% seen once.

Sample: naive CD8+ T cells sorted from blood. V is TRBV30 and J is TRBJ1-2; D is perhaps TRBD1 (5 bases). This receptor was obtained from a man aged 25-45 years in good health. CDR3 nucleotides: TGTGCCTGGAGTGCGGGGGTTAGGAGCTATGGCTACACCTTC. This sequence encodes CAWSAGVRSYGYTF. Drawing the rest from reference TRBV30 and TRBJ1-2, the complete variable domain is SQTIHQWPATLVQPVGSPLSLECTVEGTSNPNLYWYRQAAGRGLQLLFYSVGIGQISSEVPQNLSASRPQDRQFILSSKKLLLSDSGFYLCAWSAGVRSYGYTFGSGTRLTVV.